Listed below are T cell receptor beta chains from one sample, sequenced in a study of blood T cells in healthy people across ages. TCRdb analysed the 5' RACE reads with MiXCR anew, one entry per CDR3 protein. The sample holds about 640,000 distinct CDR3 sequences, roughly 30% seen once. Sequencing was performed on blood. All receptors derive from an elderly woman in good health. CDR3s include the opening cysteine and the closing phenylalanine or tryptophan. The D gene is left open where the match is weak. Clone size, where shown, is once, few, many, or a class for clones that have expanded.

d_call,clone_size,v_call,j_call,cdr3_nt,cdr3_aa
TRBD1,.,TRBV6-1,TRBJ1-1,TGTGCCAGCAGTGGTCCCGCAGGGGGCGTGAACACTGAAGCTTTCTTT,CASSGPAGGVNTEAFF
.,.,TRBV30,TRBJ1-6,TGTGCCTGGAGAGACATAGGACAAAGCTCCTATAATTCACCCCTCCACTTT,CAWRDIGQSSYNSPLHF
TRBD1,few,TRBV20-1,TRBJ1-5,TGCAGTGCTAGAGTTTTTGGACAGGGACAAAGCAATCAGCCCCAGCATTTT,CSARVFGQGQSNQPQHF
.,.,TRBV15,TRBJ2-1,TGTGCCACCAGCAGAGATAGACTAGGGGGAGTGGATGAGCAGTTCTTC,CATSRDRLGGVDEQFF
.,.,TRBV3-1,TRBJ1-2,TGTGCCAGCAGCCCCACGAAGCGGGCAGGCGCTTATGGCTACACCTTC,CASSPTKRAGAYGYTF
TRBD1,.,TRBV7-2,TRBJ1-2,TGTGCCAGCAGTCGCTCCGGGACAGGGTCTAGCTATGGTTACACCTTC,CASSRSGTGSSYGYTF
.,.,TRBV7-9,TRBJ1-1,TGTGCCAGCAGCTCCACCAGCGTACCAAACACTGAAGCTTTCTTT,CASSSTSVPNTEAFF
TRBD1,many,TRBV12-5,TRBJ2-7,TGTGCTAGTGGATCGGGCGGGACAGGTGGCTACGAGGAGCAGTACTTC,CASGSGGTGGYEEQYF
TRBD2,many,TRBV19,TRBJ2-3,TGTGCCAGTAGTAATGGACTAGCGGCAGATACGCAGTATTTT,CASSNGLAADTQYF
TRBD1,few,TRBV5-6,TRBJ1-2,TGTGCCAGCAGCCAAAAGGACAGGGGCTTCTATGGCTACACCTTC,CASSQKDRGFYGYTF
TRBD2,once,TRBV20-1,TRBJ2-3,TGCAGTGCTAGAGATCTCACGGGAGGGGTAGATACGCAGTATTTT,CSARDLTGGVDTQYF
.,few,TRBV3-1,TRBJ1-6,TGTGCCAGCAGCCAAGATCTTGGGTTCAGGGGAGGATCACCCCTCCACTTT,CASSQDLGFRGGSPLHF
TRBD2,many,TRBV9,TRBJ2-7,TGTGCCAGCAGCGGAGGACTAGCGCCGAGTGAGAACGAGCAGTACTTC,CASSGGLAPSENEQYF
TRBD1,many,TRBV10-3,TRBJ1-2,TGTGCCATCAGTGAAACGACAGGGGATGATGGCTACACCTTC,CAISETTGDDGYTF
TRBD1,many,TRBV20-1,TRBJ2-7,TGCAGTGCTACACGACAGGGTACCTACGAGCAGTACTTC,CSATRQGTYEQYF
.,.,TRBV9,TRBJ1-1,TGTGCCAGCAGTGTTAAGGCGAACACTGAAGCTTTCTTT,CASSVKANTEAFF
TRBD1,many,TRBV20-1,TRBJ1-4,TGCAGTGCTAGGACAGGGAGGGACGGTGAAAAACTGTTTTTT,CSARTGRDGEKLFF
TRBD2,many,TRBV5-1,TRBJ2-3,TGCGCCAGCAGCTTGTTCCCGCCGGGACTAGCGGGTGGTGGAGATACGCAGTATTTT,CASSLFPPGLAGGGDTQYF
.,many,TRBV6-5,TRBJ2-1,TGTGCCAGCAGTTACTCTGGAGGTGAGCAGTTCTTC,CASSYSGGEQFF
.,many,TRBV7-2,TRBJ2-5,TGTGCCAGCAGCTTCAGGTTCGAGACCCAGTACTTC,CASSFRFETQYF
TRBD2,many,TRBV7-2,TRBJ2-3,TGTGCCAGCAGCTTAGAGGTTAGCGGGGGAATGGATACGCAGTATTTT,CASSLEVSGGMDTQYF
.,few,TRBV20-1,TRBJ1-6,TGCAGTGCTAGTGGGGGGGCTGCGGATTCACCCCTCCACTTT,CSASGGAADSPLHF
TRBD2,many,TRBV20-1,TRBJ2-3,TGCAGTGCTAGAGATGCGACGGGGGGAACAGATACGCAGTATTTT,CSARDATGGTDTQYF
.,many,TRBV21-1,TRBJ2-3,TGTGCCAGCAGCAAACAGGCAGCTCCAGATACGCAGTATTTT,CASSKQAAPDTQYF
TRBD2,many,TRBV20-1,TRBJ2-7,TGCAGTGCTCCTTTAGCGGGGGGGCCACTCGAGCAGTACTTC,CSAPLAGGPLEQYF
.,many,TRBV28,TRBJ1-1,TGTGCCAGCGAGTACGGGGGGGGGTTTGGCACTGAAGCTTTCTTT,CASEYGGGFGTEAFF
.,few,TRBV28,TRBJ1-6,TGTGCCAGCAGTTTCATGGGACGACTCCACTTT,CASSFMGRLHF
TRBD1,.,TRBV5-1,TRBJ1-1,TGCGCCAGCAGACTATTGGGACAGGGGTTGACGAACACTGAAGCTTTCTTT,CASRLLGQGLTNTEAFF
TRBD1,.,TRBV3-1,TRBJ1-4,TGTGCCAGCAGCCAAGGGTCGGGACAGGGGAATGAAAAACTGTTTTTT,CASSQGSGQGNEKLFF
TRBD1,many,TRBV24-1,TRBJ2-1,TGTGCCACCAGTGATCCGGGACAGCAATACAATGAGCAGTTCTTC,CATSDPGQQYNEQFF
.,few,TRBV18,TRBJ1-5,TGTGCCAGCTCACCAACCGAGGGGACCCAGCCCCAGCATTTT,CASSPTEGTQPQHF
TRBD2,.,TRBV7-2,TRBJ2-5,TGTGCCAGCAGCTTACACGGGGGGGGGTACAATGAGCAGTACTTC,CASSLHGGGYNEQYF
.,many,TRBV4-2,TRBJ2-1,TGTGCCAGCAGCCCAATACTAGGTAGGTCCTACAATGAGCAGTTCTTC,CASSPILGRSYNEQFF
TRBD1,.,TRBV6-2/TRBV6-3,TRBJ1-1,TGTGCCAGCAGTTACTTGGCAGGGGGGAACACTGAAGCTTTCTTT,CASSYLAGGNTEAFF
.,.,TRBV30,TRBJ2-7,TGTGCCTACCGCGGGGTAGGGGGCTTCGACTACGAGCAGTACTTC,CAYRGVGGFDYEQYF
TRBD1,once,TRBV28,TRBJ2-4,TGTGCCAGCAGTTTACAGGACAGGGCGGCAGACATTCAGTACTTC,CASSLQDRAADIQYF
TRBD1,.,TRBV20-1,TRBJ2-7,TGCAGTGCGCATCCAAGACAGGGCCTCTCCTACGAGCAGTACTTC,CSAHPRQGLSYEQYF
TRBD1,many,TRBV6-5,TRBJ1-2,TGTGCCAGCAGAAGGGACAGAGGAAATGGCTACACCTTC,CASRRDRGNGYTF
.,.,TRBV20-1,TRBJ2-1,TGCAGTGCTAGTGATGGGGGCAATGAGCAGTTCTTC,CSASDGGNEQFF
TRBD1,few,TRBV29-1,TRBJ2-7,TGCAGCGTTATAGGGGACAGCACCAGGTACGAGCAGTACTTC,CSVIGDSTRYEQYF
TRBD1,.,TRBV5-1,TRBJ2-7,TGCGCCAGCAGCCGGGGACAGGAAAATTCCTACGAGCAGTACTTC,CASSRGQENSYEQYF
TRBD1,.,TRBV2,TRBJ2-5,TGTGCCAGCAGCGAGGACAGGGGATACCAAGAGACCCAGTACTTC,CASSEDRGYQETQYF
.,.,TRBV5-1,TRBJ2-5,TGCGCCAGCAGCTTATTGGGCAGGGCTTCGGGGCAAGAGACCCAGTACTTC,CASSLLGRASGQETQYF
TRBD1,.,TRBV29-1,TRBJ1-2,TGCAGCGCAGGGACAGGGGGCGTGGGTGGCTACACCTTC,CSAGTGGVGGYTF
.,many,TRBV29-1,TRBJ1-1,TGCAGCGTTGAAACGGAGATGAACACTGAAGCTTTCTTT,CSVETEMNTEAFF
.,many,TRBV7-9,TRBJ2-6,TGTGCCAGCAGGAGGGGGGTTGAGGCCAACGTCCTGACTTTC,CASRRGVEANVLTF
TRBD1,many,TRBV5-1,TRBJ2-1,TGCGCCAGCAGCCAGGGACAGGGGCAAGGTGAGCAGTTCTTC,CASSQGQGQGEQFF
TRBD1,few,TRBV5-1,TRBJ1-2,TGCGCCAGCAGGGGGGCAGGGGGCTATGGCTACACCTTC,CASRGAGGYGYTF
TRBD1,.,TRBV4-3,TRBJ1-6,TGCGCCAGCAGCCAAGACGGACACAGGGGCAATTCACCCCTCCACTTT,CASSQDGHRGNSPLHF
.,.,TRBV7-3,TRBJ2-5,TGTGCCAGCAGCTCCCCAGGTGTTGGGACCCAGTACTTC,CASSSPGVGTQYF
TRBD1,few,TRBV6-5,TRBJ1-5,TGTGCCAGCAGACTGGGACAGAGGATAGGGGACCAGCATTTT,CASRLGQRIGDQHF
.,many,TRBV7-2,TRBJ1-1,TGTGCCAGCAGCCAGCGGTCAAACACTGAAGCTTTCTTT,CASSQRSNTEAFF
.,many,TRBV20-1,TRBJ2-7,TGCAGTGCTAGAGATCCCCCCTACGAGCAGTACTTC,CSARDPPYEQYF
TRBD1,many,TRBV7-3,TRBJ2-1,TGTGCCAGCAGCTTACGGCAGGGGGCTTGGGTAGAGAATGAGCAGTTCTTC,CASSLRQGAWVENEQFF
.,.,TRBV29-1,TRBJ2-5,TGCAGCGTTATGATGGAGACAGGCAGGCTGTACTTC,CSVMMETGRLYF
TRBD2,.,TRBV12-3/TRBV12-4,TRBJ2-2,TGTGCCAGCAGTATCGGGGGGGCTAGCACCGGGGAGCTGTTTTTT,CASSIGGASTGELFF
TRBD1,many,TRBV20-1,TRBJ1-2,TGCAGTGCTAGAGAGGGCAGGGGGCCCGGATGGGAGGGCTACACCTTC,CSAREGRGPGWEGYTF
.,many,TRBV7-2,TRBJ2-7,TGTGCCAGCAGCTTAGGCGGTATCCTACGAGAGCAGTACTTC,CASSLGGILREQYF
.,many,TRBV29-1,TRBJ1-1,TGCAGCGTGACGGAGGTCGGGGTTCGGGCTTTCTTT,CSVTEVGVRAFF